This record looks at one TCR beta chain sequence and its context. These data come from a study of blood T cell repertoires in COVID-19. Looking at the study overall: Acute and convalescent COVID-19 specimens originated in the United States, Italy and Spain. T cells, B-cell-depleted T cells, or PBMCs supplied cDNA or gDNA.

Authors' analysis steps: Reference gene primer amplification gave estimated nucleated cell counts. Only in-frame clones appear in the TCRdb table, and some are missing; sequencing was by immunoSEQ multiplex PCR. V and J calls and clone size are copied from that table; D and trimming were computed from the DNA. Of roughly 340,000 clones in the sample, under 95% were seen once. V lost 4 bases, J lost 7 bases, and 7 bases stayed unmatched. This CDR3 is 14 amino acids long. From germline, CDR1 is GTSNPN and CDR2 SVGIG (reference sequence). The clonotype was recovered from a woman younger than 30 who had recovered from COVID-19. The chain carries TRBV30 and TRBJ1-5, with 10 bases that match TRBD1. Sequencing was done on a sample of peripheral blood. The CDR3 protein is CAWTGTGVFQPQHF. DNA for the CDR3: TGTGCCTGGACTGGGACAGGGGTTTTCCAGCCCCAGCATTTT.